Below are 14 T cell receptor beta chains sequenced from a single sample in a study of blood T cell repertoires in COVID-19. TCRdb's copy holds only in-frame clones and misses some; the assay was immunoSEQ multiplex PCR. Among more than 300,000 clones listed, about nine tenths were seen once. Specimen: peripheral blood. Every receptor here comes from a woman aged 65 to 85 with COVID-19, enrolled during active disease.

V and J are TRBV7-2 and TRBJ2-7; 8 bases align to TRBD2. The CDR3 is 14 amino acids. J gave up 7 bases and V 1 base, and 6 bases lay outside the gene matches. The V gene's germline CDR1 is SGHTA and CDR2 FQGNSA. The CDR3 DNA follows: TGTGCCAGCAGCTTAGTCCCAGCGGGGGAGGAGCAGTACTTC. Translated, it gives CASSLVPAGEEQYF. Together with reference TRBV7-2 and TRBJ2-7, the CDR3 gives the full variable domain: GAGVSQSPSNKVTEKGKDVELRCDPISGHTALYWYRQSLGQGLEFLIYFQGNSAPDKSGLPSDRFSAERTGGSVSTLTIQRTQQEDSAVYLCASSLVPAGEEQYFGPGTRLTVT.

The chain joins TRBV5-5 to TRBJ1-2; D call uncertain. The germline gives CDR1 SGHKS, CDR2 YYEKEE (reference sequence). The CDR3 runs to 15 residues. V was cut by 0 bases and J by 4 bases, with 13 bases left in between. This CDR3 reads CASSLDNSKGYGYTF. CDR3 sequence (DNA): TGTGCCAGCAGCTTGGACAACAGTAAAGGCTATGGCTACACCTTC. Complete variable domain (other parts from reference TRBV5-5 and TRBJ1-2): DAGVTQSPTHLIKTRGQQVTLRCSPISGHKSVSWYQQVLGQGPQFIFQYYEKEERGRGNFPDRFSARQFPNYSSELNVNALLLGDSALYLCASSLDNSKGYGYTFGSGTRLTVV.

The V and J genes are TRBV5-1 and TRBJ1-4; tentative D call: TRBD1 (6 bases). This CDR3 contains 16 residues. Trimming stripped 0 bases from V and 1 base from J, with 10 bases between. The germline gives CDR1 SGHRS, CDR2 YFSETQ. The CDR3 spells CASSLVGHQTNEKLFF. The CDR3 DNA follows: TGCGCCAGCAGCTTGGTGGGACACCAAACTAATGAAAAACTGTTTTTT.

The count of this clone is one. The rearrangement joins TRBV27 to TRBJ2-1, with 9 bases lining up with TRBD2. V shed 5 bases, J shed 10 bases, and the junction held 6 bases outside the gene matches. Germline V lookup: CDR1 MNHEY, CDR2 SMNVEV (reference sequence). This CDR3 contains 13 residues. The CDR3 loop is CASSLGLASEQFF. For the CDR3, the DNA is TGTGCCAGCAGTCTCGGACTAGCGAGCGAGCAGTTCTTC.

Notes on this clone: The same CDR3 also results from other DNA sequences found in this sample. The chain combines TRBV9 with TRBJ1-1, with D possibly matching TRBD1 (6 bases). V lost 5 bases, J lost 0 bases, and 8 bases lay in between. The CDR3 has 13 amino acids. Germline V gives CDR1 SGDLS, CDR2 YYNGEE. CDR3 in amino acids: CASRGQLNTEAFF. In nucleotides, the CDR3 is TGTGCCAGCAGAGGACAGTTGAACACTGAAGCTTTCTTT.

CDR3 region: CASRQDFNEKLFF. The CDR3, as DNA: TGTGCCAGCAGACAGGATTTTAATGAAAAACTGTTTTTT. The chain recombines TRBV2 with TRBJ1-4, with D possibly being TRBD1 (5 bases). V lost 6 bases, J lost 4 bases, and 9 bases lay in between. Per the germline V gene, CDR1 is SNHLY and CDR2 is FYNNEI. This CDR3 is 13 amino acids long. Based on the CDR3 plus reference TRBV2 and TRBJ1-4, the full variable domain is EPEVTQTPSHQVTQMGQEVILRCVPISNHLYFYWYRQILGQKVEFLVSFYNNEISEKSEIFDDQFSVERPDGSNFTLKIRSTKLEDSAMYFCASRQDFNEKLFFGSGTQLSVL.

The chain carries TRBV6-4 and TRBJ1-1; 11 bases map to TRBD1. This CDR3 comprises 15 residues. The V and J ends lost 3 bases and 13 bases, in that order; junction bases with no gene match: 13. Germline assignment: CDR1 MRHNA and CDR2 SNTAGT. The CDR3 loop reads CASSEWNSGTGGLFF. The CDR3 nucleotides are TGTGCCAGCAGTGAGTGGAACAGCGGGACAGGGGGTCTTTTCTTT.

CDR3 in amino acids: CASWTTDYEQYF. The DNA of the CDR3 is TGTGCCAGCTGGACAACGGACTACGAGCAGTACTTC. The chain combines TRBV28 with TRBJ2-7; a possible D gene is TRBD1 (5 bases). The ends were cut back, 8 bases at V and 3 bases at J, with 11 bases in the middle. This CDR3 region has 12 residues. Per germline, CDR1 MDHEN and CDR2 SYDVKM. The variable domain in full, with the rest retrieved from reference TRBV28 and TRBJ2-7, is DVKVTQSSRYLVKRTGEKVFLECVQDMDHENMFWYRQDPGLGLRLIYFSYDVKMKEKGDIPEGYSVSREKKERFSLILESASTNQTSMYLCASWTTDYEQYFGPGTRLTVT.

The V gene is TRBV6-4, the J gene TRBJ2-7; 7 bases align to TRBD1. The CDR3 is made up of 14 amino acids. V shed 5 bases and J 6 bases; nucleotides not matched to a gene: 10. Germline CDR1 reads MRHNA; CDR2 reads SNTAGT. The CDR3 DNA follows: TGTGCCAGCAGTTCCATTAGACAGGGTTCCGAGCAGTACTTC. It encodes CASSSIRQGSEQYF.

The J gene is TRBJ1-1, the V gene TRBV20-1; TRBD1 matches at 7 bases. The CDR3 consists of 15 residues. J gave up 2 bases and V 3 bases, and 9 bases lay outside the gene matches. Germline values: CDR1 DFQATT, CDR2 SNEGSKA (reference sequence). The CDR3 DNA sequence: TGCAGTGCTAGTTCTCCCGGGACAGCAAACACTGAAGCTTTCTTT. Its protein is CSASSPGTANTEAFF.

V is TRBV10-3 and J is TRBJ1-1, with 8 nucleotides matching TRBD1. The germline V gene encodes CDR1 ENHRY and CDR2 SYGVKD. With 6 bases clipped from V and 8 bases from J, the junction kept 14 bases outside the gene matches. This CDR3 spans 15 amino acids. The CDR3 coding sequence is TGTGCCATCAGGGAGACAGGGGCCCTAGATTCCGAAGCTTTCTTT. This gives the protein CAIRETGALDSEAFF.

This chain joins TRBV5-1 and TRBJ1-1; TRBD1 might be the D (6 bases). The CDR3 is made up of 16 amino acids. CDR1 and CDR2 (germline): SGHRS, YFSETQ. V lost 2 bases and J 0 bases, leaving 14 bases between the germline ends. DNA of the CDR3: TGCGCCAGCAGCTTTAGTGCAGGGGAATTGAACACTGAAGCTTTCTTT. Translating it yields CASSFSAGELNTEAFF.

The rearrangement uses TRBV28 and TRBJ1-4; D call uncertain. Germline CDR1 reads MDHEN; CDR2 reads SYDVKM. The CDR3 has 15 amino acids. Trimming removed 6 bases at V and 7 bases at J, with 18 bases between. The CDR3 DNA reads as TGTGCCAGCAGATCCTCTCCGGGAAAGAGTGAAAAACTGTTTTTT. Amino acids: CASRSSPGKSEKLFF.

CDR3 loop: CASSQVGDLATEAFF. As DNA, the CDR3 is TGCGCCAGCAGCCAAGTCGGGGATTTGGCCACTGAAGCTTTCTTT. This chain links TRBV4-3 with TRBJ1-1; no firm D call. The CDR3 sequence is 15 residues long. The germline V and J ends were trimmed by 1 base and 4 bases, with 13 bases remaining between them. Germline lookup yields CDR1 LGHNA and CDR2 YSLEER.